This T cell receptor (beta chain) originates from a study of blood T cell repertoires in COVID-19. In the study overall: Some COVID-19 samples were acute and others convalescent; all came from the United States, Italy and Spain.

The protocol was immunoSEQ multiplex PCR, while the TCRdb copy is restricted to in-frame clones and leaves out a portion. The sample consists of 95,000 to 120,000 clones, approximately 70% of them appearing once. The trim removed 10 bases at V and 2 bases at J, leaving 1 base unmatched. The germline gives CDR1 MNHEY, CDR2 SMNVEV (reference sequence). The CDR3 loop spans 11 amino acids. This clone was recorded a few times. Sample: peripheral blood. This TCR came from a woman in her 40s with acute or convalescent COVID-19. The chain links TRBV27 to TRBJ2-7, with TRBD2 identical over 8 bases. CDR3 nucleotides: TGTGCCACCGGGGGGGCCTACGAGCAGTACTTC. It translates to CATGGAYEQYF.